What follows describes a single TCR beta chain. This sample is part of a study of blood T cell repertoires in COVID-19. Overall study: COVID-19 samples from acute and convalescent phases originated in the United States, Italy and Spain. Nucleic acid was either cDNA or gDNA, and it came from T cells, B-cell-depleted T cells, or PBMCs.

In the original analysis: Estimation of nucleated cell counts was performed using reference gene primer amplification. Assay: immunoSEQ multiplex PCR; the TCRdb copy retains only in-frame clones and omits some. That table is the source of V, J and clone size, and D and trimming were worked out from the DNA. The sample lists around 150,000 clones; more than 90% were seen once. The CDR3 length is 15 residues. After removal of 4 bases from V and 4 bases from J, the junction contained 9 bases not matched to a gene. CDR1 is SGDLS, CDR2 YYNGEE, per germline. This sequence originates from a man aged 55-75 years with active or convalescent COVID-19. The rearrangement links TRBV9 to TRBJ1-2; 8 bases line up with TRBD1. The sequenced sample consisted of peripheral blood. This CDR3 reads CASSPSGTGLYGYTF. CDR3 coding DNA: TGTGCCAGCAGCCCCTCCGGGACAGGTCTCTATGGCTACACCTTC.